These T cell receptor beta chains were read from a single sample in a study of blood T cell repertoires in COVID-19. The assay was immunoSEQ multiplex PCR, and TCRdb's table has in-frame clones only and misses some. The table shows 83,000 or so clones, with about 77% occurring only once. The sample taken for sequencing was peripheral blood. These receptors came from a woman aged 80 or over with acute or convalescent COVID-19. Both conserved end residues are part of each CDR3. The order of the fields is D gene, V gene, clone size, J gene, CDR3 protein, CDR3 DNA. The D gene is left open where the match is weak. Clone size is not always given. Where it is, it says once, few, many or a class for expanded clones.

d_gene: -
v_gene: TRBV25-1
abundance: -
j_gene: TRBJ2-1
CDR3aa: CASNSRSDEQFF
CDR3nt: TGTGCCAGCAACTCGCGGTCGGATGAGCAGTTCTTC

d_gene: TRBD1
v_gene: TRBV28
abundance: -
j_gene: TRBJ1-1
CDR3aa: CASSLTGQGDTEAFF
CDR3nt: TGTGCCAGCAGTTTGACGGGACAGGGGGACACTGAAGCTTTCTTT

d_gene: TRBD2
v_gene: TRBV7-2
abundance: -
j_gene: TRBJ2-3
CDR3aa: CASSLTSGGYGDTQYF
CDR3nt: TGTGCCAGCAGCCTAACTAGCGGGGGGTATGGAGATACGCAGTATTTT

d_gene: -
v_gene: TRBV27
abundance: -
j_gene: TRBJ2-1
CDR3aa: CASSLWLASYNEQFF
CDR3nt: TGTGCCAGCAGTTTATGGCTAGCTTCTTACAATGAGCAGTTCTTC

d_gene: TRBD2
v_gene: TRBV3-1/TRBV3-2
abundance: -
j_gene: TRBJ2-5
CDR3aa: CASSRTSGGPETQYF
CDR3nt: TGTGCCAGCAGCCGGACTAGCGGGGGGCCAGAGACCCAGTACTTC

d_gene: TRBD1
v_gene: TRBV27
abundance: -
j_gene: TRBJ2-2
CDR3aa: CASSSRTGFTGELFF
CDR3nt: TGTGCCAGCAGTTCCCGGACAGGCTTCACCGGGGAGCTGTTTTTT

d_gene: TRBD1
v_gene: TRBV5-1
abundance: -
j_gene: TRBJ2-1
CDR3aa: CASSLSPGQGARAQFF
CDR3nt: TGCGCCAGCAGCTTGTCGCCGGGACAGGGGGCGCGTGCACAGTTCTTC

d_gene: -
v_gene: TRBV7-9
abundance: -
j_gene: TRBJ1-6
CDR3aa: CASSFGGSPLHF
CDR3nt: TGTGCCAGCAGCTTCGGGGGATCACCCCTCCACTTT

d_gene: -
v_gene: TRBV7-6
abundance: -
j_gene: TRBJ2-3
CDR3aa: CASSLVDSYTDTQYF
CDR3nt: TGTGCCAGCAGCTTAGTGGATAGCTACACAGATACGCAGTATTTT

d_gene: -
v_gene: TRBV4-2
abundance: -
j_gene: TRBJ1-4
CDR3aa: CASSQGDMQEKLFF
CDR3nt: TGTGCCAGCAGCCAAGGGGACATGCAGGAAAAACTGTTTTTT

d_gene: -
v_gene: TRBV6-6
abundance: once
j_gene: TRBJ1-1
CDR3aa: CASGVSKGMNTEAFF
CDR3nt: TGTGCCAGCGGAGTTTCAAAGGGGATGAACACTGAAGCTTTCTTT

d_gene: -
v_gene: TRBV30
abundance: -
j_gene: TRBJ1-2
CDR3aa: CAWSVRYGYTF
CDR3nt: TGTGCCTGGAGTGTGAGATATGGCTACACCTTC

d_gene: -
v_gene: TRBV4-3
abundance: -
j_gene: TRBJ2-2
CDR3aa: CASSQESLGAVNTGELFF
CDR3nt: TGCGCCAGCAGCCAAGAAAGTTTAGGGGCAGTAAACACCGGGGAGCTGTTTTTT

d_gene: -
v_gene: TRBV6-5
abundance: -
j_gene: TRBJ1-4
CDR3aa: CASSYWQGSNEKLFF
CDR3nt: TGTGCCAGCAGTTACTGGCAGGGTTCTAATGAAAAACTGTTTTTT

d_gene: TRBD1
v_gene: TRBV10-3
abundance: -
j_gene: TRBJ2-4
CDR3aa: CAISPGQDSIQYF
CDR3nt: TGTGCCATCAGTCCGGGACAGGACTCTATTCAGTACTTC

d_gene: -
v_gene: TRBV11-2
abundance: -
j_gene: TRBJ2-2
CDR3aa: CASSTDRNTGELFF
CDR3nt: TGTGCCAGCAGCACCGACAGGAACACCGGGGAGCTGTTTTTT

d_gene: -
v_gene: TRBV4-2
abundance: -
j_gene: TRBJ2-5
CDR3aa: CASSPLGGRETQYF
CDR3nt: TGTGCCAGCAGCCCCTTAGGAGGGAGGGAGACCCAGTACTTC

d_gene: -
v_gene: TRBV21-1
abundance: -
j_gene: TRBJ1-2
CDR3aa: CASSNDSGGANYGYTF
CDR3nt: TGTGCCAGCAGCAACGACTCAGGGGGAGCTAACTATGGCTACACCTTC

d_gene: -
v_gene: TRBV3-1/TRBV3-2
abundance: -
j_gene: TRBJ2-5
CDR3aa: CASSPGTRGGTQYF
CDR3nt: TGTGCCAGCAGCCCCGGGACTCGAGGTGGGACCCAGTACTTC

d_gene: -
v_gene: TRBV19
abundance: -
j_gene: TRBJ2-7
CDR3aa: CASSPGGASGHEQYF
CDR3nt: TGTGCCAGTAGTCCAGGCGGGGCTTCGGGGCACGAGCAGTACTTC

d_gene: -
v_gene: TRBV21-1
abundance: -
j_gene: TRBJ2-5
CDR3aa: CASSKKLLTGLLYQETQYF
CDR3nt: TGTGCCAGCAGCAAGAAACTCTTGACGGGACTCCTATACCAAGAGACCCAGTACTTC

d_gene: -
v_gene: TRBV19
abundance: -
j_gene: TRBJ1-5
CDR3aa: CASSIGQNQPQHF
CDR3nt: TGTGCCAGTAGTATCGGACAGAATCAGCCCCAGCATTTT

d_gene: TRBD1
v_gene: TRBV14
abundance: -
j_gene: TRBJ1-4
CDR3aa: CASSRGTGEKLFF
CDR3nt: TGTGCCAGCAGCCGGGGGACAGGGGAAAAACTGTTTTTT

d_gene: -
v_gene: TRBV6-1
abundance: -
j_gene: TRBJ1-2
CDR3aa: CASSDQGYGYTF
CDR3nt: TGTGCCAGCAGTGACCAGGGCTATGGCTACACCTTC

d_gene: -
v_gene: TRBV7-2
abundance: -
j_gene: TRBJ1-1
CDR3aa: CASSTQGNTEAFF
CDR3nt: TGTGCCAGCAGCACGCAGGGGAACACTGAAGCTTTCTTT

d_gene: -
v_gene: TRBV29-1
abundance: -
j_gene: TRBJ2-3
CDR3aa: CSVEVQTDTQYF
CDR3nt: TGCAGCGTTGAAGTGCAGACAGATACGCAGTATTTT

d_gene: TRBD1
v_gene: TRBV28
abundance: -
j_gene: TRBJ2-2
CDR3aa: CASSFGQANTGELFF
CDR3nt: TGTGCCAGCAGTTTTGGACAGGCGAACACCGGGGAGCTGTTTTTT

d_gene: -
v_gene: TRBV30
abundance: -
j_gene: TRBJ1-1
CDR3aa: CAWSTVDTEAFF
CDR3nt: TGTGCCTGGAGTACAGTGGACACTGAAGCTTTCTTT

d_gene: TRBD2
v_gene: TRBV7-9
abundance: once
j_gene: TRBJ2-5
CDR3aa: CASSPGLAGPQETQYF
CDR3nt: TGTGCCAGCAGCCCCGGACTAGCGGGGCCTCAAGAGACCCAGTACTTC

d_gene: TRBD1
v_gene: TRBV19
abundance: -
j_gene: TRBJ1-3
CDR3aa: CASSNPRGTGSSGNTIYF
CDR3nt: TGTGCCAGTAGCAACCCGCGGGGGACAGGGAGCTCTGGAAACACCATATATTTT

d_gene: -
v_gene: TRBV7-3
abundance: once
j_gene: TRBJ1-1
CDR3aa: CASSFQMNTEAFF
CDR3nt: TGTGCCAGCAGCTTCCAAATGAACACTGAAGCTTTCTTT

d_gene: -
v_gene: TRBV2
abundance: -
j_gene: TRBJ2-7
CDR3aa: CASGAEWEQYF
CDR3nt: TGTGCCAGCGGGGCCGAGTGGGAGCAGTACTTC

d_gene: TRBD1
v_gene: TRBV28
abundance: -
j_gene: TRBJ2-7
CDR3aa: CAGPRGRGYYEQYF
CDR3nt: TGTGCCGGCCCCCGGGGCAGGGGGTACTACGAGCAGTACTTC

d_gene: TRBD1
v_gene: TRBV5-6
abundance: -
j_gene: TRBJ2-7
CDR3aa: CASSPGTGVAYEQYF
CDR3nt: TGTGCCAGCAGCCCCGGGACAGGGGTCGCCTACGAGCAGTACTTC

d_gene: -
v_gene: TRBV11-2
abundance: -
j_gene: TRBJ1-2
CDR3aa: CASSFAGNYGYTF
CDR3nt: TGTGCCAGCAGCTTCGCGGGGAACTATGGCTACACCTTC

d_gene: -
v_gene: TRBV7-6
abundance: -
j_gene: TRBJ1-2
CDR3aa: CASSLGQTANYGYTF
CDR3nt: TGTGCCAGCAGCTTAGGACAGACAGCTAACTATGGCTACACCTTC

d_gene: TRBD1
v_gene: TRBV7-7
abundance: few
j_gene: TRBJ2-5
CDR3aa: CASSFHRGVETQYF
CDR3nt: TGTGCTAGCAGCTTCCACAGGGGTGTAGAGACCCAGTACTTC

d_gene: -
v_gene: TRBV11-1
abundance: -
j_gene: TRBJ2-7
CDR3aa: CASSSVEEQYF
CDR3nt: TGTGCCAGCAGCTCCGTGGAGGAGCAGTACTTC

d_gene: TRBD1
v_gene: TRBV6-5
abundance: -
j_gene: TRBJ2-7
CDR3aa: CASSSAGGMDYEQYF
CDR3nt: TGTGCCAGCAGTTCCGCAGGGGGCATGGACTACGAGCAGTACTTC

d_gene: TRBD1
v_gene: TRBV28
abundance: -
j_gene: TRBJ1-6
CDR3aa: CASSSTGTGEGNSPLHF
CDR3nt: TGTGCCAGCAGTTCTACCGGGACAGGGGAAGGGAATTCACCCCTCCACTTT

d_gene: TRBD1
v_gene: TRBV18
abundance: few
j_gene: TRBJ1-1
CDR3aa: CASSKDRGGTEAFF
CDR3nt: TGTGCCAGCTCAAAGGACAGGGGAGGCACTGAAGCTTTCTTT

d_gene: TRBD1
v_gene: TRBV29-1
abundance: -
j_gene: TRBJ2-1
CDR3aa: CSVPDREHEQFF
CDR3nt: TGCAGCGTTCCGGACAGGGAGCATGAGCAGTTCTTC

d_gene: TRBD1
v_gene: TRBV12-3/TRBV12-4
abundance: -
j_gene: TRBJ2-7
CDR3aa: CASRRDRYYEQYF
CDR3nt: TGTGCCAGCAGACGGGACAGGTACTACGAGCAGTACTTC

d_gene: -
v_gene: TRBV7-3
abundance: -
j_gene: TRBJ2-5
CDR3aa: CASRTGSQAPETQYF
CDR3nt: TGTGCCAGTCGTACGGGATCCCAGGCCCCCGAGACCCAGTACTTC

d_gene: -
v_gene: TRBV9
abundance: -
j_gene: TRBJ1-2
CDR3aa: CASSGTLQGVHGYTF
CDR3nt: TGTGCCAGCAGCGGAACGCTACAGGGAGTGCATGGCTACACCTTC

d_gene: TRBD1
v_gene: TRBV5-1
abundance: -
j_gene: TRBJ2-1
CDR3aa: CASSLAPGGSYNEQFF
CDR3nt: TGCGCCAGCAGCTTGGCCCCAGGGGGCTCCTACAATGAGCAGTTCTTC

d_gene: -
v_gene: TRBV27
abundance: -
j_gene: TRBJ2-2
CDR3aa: CASSSQGPGELFF
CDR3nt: TGTGCCAGCAGTTCCCAGGGTCCCGGGGAGCTGTTTTTT

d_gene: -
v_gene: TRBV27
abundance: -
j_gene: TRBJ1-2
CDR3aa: CASSLKVGVLSGYTF
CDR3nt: TGTGCCAGCAGTTTAAAAGTCGGGGTCCTCTCTGGCTACACCTTC

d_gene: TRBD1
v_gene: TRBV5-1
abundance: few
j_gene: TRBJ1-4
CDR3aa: CASSLRTGGGEKLFF
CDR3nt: TGCGCCAGCAGCCTTCGGACAGGGGGTGGGGAAAAACTGTTTTTT

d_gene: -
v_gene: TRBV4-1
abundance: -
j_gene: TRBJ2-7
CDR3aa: CASSLDRRGEQYF
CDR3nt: TGCGCCAGCAGCCTTGACAGGCGTGGCGAGCAGTACTTC

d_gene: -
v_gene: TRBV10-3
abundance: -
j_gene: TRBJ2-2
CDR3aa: CAISVDGARGTGELFF
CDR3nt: TGTGCCATCAGCGTAGACGGGGCTCGGGGGACCGGGGAGCTGTTTTTT

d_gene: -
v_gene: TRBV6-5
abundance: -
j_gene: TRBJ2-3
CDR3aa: CASSYWGGGTDTQYF
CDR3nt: TGTGCCAGCAGTTACTGGGGAGGTGGGACAGATACGCAGTATTTT

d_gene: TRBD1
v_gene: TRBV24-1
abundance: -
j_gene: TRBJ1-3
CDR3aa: CATSDSRDRGRPSGNTIYF
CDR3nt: TGTGCCACCAGTGATTCCCGGGACAGGGGCCGCCCAAGCGGAAACACCATATATTTT

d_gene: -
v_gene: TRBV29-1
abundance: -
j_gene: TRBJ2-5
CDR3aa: CSVESSPRRETQYF
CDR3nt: TGCAGCGTTGAAAGTAGCCCACGGCGGGAGACCCAGTACTTC

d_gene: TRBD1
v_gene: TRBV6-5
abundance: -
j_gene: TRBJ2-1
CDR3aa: CASSPPGQGASRQFF
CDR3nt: TGTGCCAGCAGCCCACCGGGACAGGGGGCGTCTCGGCAGTTCTTC